This record covers a single TCR beta chain. Clones were read by immunoSEQ multiplex PCR, and TCRdb kept only the in-frame ones, dropping some. The table shows around 1.4 million clones, with approximately 98.5% occurring only once. These data come from a study of shared clonotypes between healthy human individuals. The CDR3 spans 18 residues. The V end was cut by 6 bases, the J end by 4 bases, with 27 bases between. Germline CDR1 reads SGHVS; CDR2 reads FNYEAQ. All donors qualified as healthy HIV-negative adults and had experienced no recent acute infections or vaccinations. CD4+ cells underwent separation, giving CD45RA+ naive and CD45RA-negative memory subsets.

Sequences were obtained from naive CD4+ T cells sorted from blood. This sample's subset: CD45RA+ positively selected. This chain connects TRBV7-6 to TRBJ2-5, with D possibly matching TRBD1 (5 bases). This clonotype was sampled from a man in his thirties or forties in good health. CDR3: CASSYIRGGQGPSETQYF. CDR3 coding DNA: TGTGCCAGCAGTTATATTAGGGGTGGTCAAGGGCCATCAGAGACCCAGTACTTC.